These 19 T cell receptor beta chains originate from one sample sequenced in a study of shared clonotypes between healthy human individuals. Assay: immunoSEQ multiplex PCR; the TCRdb copy retains only in-frame clones and omits some. The sample includes over 950,000 clones, about 72% of them seen just once. Input material: memory CD4+ T cells from PBMCs. Subset reported: CD45RA-negative fraction. These receptors came from a man between 18 and 35 years old in good health. Some clones in this sample may be carry-over from other donors' samples.

This chain connects TRBV19 to TRBJ2-3, with D unclear. Trimming took 5 bases from V and 2 from J, leaving 8 bases between them. CDR1 is LNHDA and CDR2 is SQIVND in the germline V gene (reference sequence). The CDR3 has 13 residues. The CDR3 sequence: CASSLWDTDTQYF. The CDR3 region has the DNA TGTGCCAGTAGTTTATGGGACACAGATACGCAGTATTTT. The variable domain in full, completed from reference TRBV19 and TRBJ2-3, reads DGGITQSPKYLFRKEGQNVTLSCEQNLNHDAMYWYRQDPGQGLRLIYYSQIVNDFQKGDIAEGYSVSREKKESFPLTVTSAQKNPTAFYLCASSLWDTDTQYFGPGTRLTVL.

The rearrangement joins TRBV7-2 to TRBJ2-2; 15 bases map to TRBD2. The junction had 5 bases not matched to a gene; V was cut back by 5 bases and J by 7 bases. This CDR3 is 16 amino acids long. Germline loops: CDR1 SGHTA, CDR2 FQGNSA. The CDR3 here is CASSLGLAGGVGELFF. CDR3 coding DNA: TGTGCCAGCAGCCTGGGACTAGCGGGAGGTGTCGGGGAGCTGTTTTTT.

The chain combines TRBV27 with TRBJ2-2; D is possibly TRBD2 (6 bases). Trimming cost V 5 bases and J 6 bases, with 16 bases left between them. Germline V gene sequence: CDR1 MNHEY, CDR2 SMNVEV (reference sequence). The CDR3 has 15 amino acids. CDR3 loop: CASSQGLRWAGELFF. CDR3 coding DNA: TGTGCCAGCAGTCAGGGACTCAGGTGGGCCGGGGAGCTGTTTTTT.

The CDR3 coding sequence is TGCGCCAGCAGCTTGACCGGGACAGGGGTACATAGAGGTGAAGCTTTCTTT. The encoded protein is CASSLTGTGVHRGEAFF. The chain joins TRBV5-1 to TRBJ1-1; 10 bases fit TRBD1. CDR3 length: 17 residues. V dropped 1 base and J dropped 7; count of bases not matched to a gene: 13. CDR1 and CDR2 (germline): SGHRS, YFSETQ.

V is TRBV19 and J is TRBJ1-1; D perhaps matches TRBD1 (5 bases). V lost 2 bases and J 3 bases, leaving 13 bases between the germline ends. Germline V gene lookup returns CDR1 LNHDA and CDR2 SQIVND (reference sequence). The CDR3 length is 15 residues. The CDR3 reads CASSIPRGVDTEAFF. The CDR3 nucleotides are TGTGCCAGTAGTATACCCCGGGGGGTCGACACTGAAGCTTTCTTT.

V and J are TRBV6-1 and TRBJ1-2; possibly TRBD1 for D (5 bases). Germline V gene sequence: CDR1 MNHNS, CDR2 SASEGT. Trimming took off 6 bases at V and 12 bases at J, with 23 bases between the two ends. The CDR3 contains 14 residues. The CDR3 region is CASSSELGAGINTF. The CDR3 nucleotides are TGTGCCAGCAGCTCCGAACTGGGTGCAGGGATCAACACCTTC.

The chain recombines TRBV6-1 with TRBJ1-2; maybe TRBD1 (5 bases). Trimming took off 2 bases at V and 7 bases at J, with 11 bases between the two ends. The CDR3 covers 13 residues. CDR1 is MNHNS, CDR2 SASEGT, per germline. The CDR3 here is CASSENKGFGYTF. The DNA of the CDR3 is TGTGCCAGCAGTGAAAACAAGGGGTTTGGCTACACCTTC.

This chain links TRBV2 with TRBJ1-3, with 7 bases fitting TRBD1. The V segment lost 6 bases and the J segment 1 base; nucleotides outside the gene matches: 6. The CDR3 sequence is 15 residues long. Germline V gene data show CDR1 as SNHLY and CDR2 as FYNNEI. The CDR3 reads CASRMTGPSGNTIYF. In DNA, the CDR3 is TGTGCCAGCAGAATGACAGGGCCTTCTGGAAACACCATATATTTT.

CDR3 sequence reads: CASSPGGTSGVTEETQYF. CDR3 sequence (DNA): TGTGCCAGCAGCCCAGGAGGGACTAGCGGGGTTACGGAGGAGACCCAGTACTTC. The chain recombines TRBV7-2 with TRBJ2-5; 13 nucleotides match TRBD2. This CDR3 comprises 18 residues. Germline-derived CDR1 and CDR2 are SGHTA and FQGNSA. V lost 5 bases, J lost 5 bases, and 14 bases stayed unmatched.

The V call is TRBV20-1, the J call TRBJ1-1, with no clear D. Germline V gene lookup returns CDR1 DFQATT and CDR2 SNEGSKA (reference sequence). Trimming left V 6 bases short and J 3 bases short, with 8 bases between. The CDR3 runs 11 residues. The CDR3 bases are TGCAGTGCAACACCAGACACTGAAGCTTTCTTT. Protein: CSATPDTEAFF.

A few counts support this clone. The chain is built from TRBV5-8 and TRBJ1-5; unclear D gene. The germline V and J ends were trimmed by 5 bases and 0 bases, with 24 bases remaining between them. The germline V gene has CDR1 SGHTS and CDR2 YDEGEE. The CDR3 consists of 19 residues. The CDR3 DNA is TGTGCCAGCAGTTTGCAATTCGGACGGGGATTGAATAGCAATCAGCCCCAGCATTTT. Protein product: CASSLQFGRGLNSNQPQHF.

As concerns this clone: Its ends do not fully match the called genes, so a read error is possible. This chain links TRBV19 with TRBJ2-7; TRBD2 aligns across 10 bases. The CDR3 spans 15 residues. Looked up from germline, CDR1 is LNHDA and CDR2 is SQIVND (reference sequence). CDR3 sequence reads: CASSTPGLASYEQHF. The CDR3, as DNA: TGTGCCAGTAGTACTCCGGGACTAGCGAGCTACGAGCAGCACTTC.

This chain joins TRBV5-1 and TRBJ2-1, with no clear D. The CDR3 totals 14 residues. Trimming took off 7 bases at V and 5 bases at J, with 16 bases between the two ends. Germline-derived CDR1 and CDR2 are SGHRS and YFSETQ. The CDR3 sequence is CASSYPRSNNEQFF. The DNA for the CDR3 is TGCGCCAGCTCCTATCCTCGGTCCAACAATGAGCAGTTCTTC.

The V gene is TRBV28, the J gene TRBJ1-5; no clear D. The germline V gene has CDR1 MDHEN and CDR2 SYDVKM. The CDR3 length is 14 residues. V was shortened by 6 bases and J by 6 bases, with 15 bases between the two germline ends. The CDR3 sequence is CASRSGFFSQPQHF. CDR3 nucleotides: TGTGCCAGCAGATCGGGGTTCTTCAGTCAGCCCCAGCATTTT.

The chain carries TRBV11-2 and TRBJ2-7; TRBD1 aligns across 9 bases. CDR1 and CDR2 from the germline V gene are SGHAT and FQNNGV. CDR3 length: 14 residues. V dropped 3 bases and J dropped 5; count of bases not matched to a gene: 5. The CDR3 DNA reads TGTGCCAGCAGCTTTTGGGACAGGGTTCACGAGCAGTACTTC. Its translation: CASSFWDRVHEQYF. The complete variable domain, with remaining parts taken from reference TRBV11-2 and TRBJ2-7, reads EAGVAQSPRYKIIEKRQSVAFWCNPISGHATLYWYQQILGQGPKLLIQFQNNGVVDDSQLPKDRFSAERLKGVDSTLKIQPAKLEDSAVYLCASSFWDRVHEQYFGPGTRLTVT.

This rearrangement joins TRBV11-3 to TRBJ2-4, with a tentative D call TRBD2 (6 bases). This CDR3 is built from 16 residues. The germline V gene encodes CDR1 SGHNT and CDR2 YENEEA. V was cut by 1 base and J by 3 bases, with 13 bases left in between. The CDR3 bases are TGTGCCAGCAGCTTAGGGGGAGGCCACGACAAAAACATTCAGTACTTC. Protein: CASSLGGGHDKNIQYF.

The chain joins TRBV2 to TRBJ1-1; D is possibly TRBD1 (5 bases). CDR3 length: 15 residues. V was trimmed by 6 bases and J by 0 bases, leaving 14 bases between them. CDR1 and CDR2 (germline): SNHLY, FYNNEI. The CDR3 coding sequence is TGTGCCAGCAGCAGGGAGGGCCGGCTGAACACTGAAGCTTTCTTT. Its protein is CASSREGRLNTEAFF.

This chain uses TRBV4-1 with TRBJ2-4, with TRBD2 identical over 7 bases. The CDR3 sequence is 13 residues long. The germline gives CDR1 MGHRA, CDR2 YSYEKL. V was pared by 2 bases and J by 12 bases, with 7 bases of the junction left unmatched. The CDR3 sequence: CASSQPGGIGQYF. CDR3 DNA: TGCGCCAGCAGCCAACCCGGGGGGATCGGTCAGTACTTC.

This clone was observed a handful of times. The gene calls are TRBV15 and TRBJ1-2; D unresolved. CDR3 length: 14 residues. The germline V and J ends were trimmed by 0 bases and 8 bases, with 13 bases remaining between them. Germline V lookup: CDR1 LNHNV, CDR2 YYDKDF (reference sequence). The CDR3 DNA is TGTGCCACCAGCAGAGATTGGCAGGACCGAGGCTACACCTTC. Translated, it gives CATSRDWQDRGYTF.